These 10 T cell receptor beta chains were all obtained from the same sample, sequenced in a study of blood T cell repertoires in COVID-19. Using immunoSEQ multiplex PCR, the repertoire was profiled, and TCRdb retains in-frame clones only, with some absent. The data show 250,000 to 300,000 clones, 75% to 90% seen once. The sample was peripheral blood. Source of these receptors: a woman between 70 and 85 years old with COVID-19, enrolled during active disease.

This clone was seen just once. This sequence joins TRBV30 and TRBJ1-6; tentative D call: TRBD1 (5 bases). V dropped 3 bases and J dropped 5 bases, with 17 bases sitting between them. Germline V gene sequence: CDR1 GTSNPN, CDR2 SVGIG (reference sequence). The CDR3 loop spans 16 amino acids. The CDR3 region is CAWRGGTGGDNSPLHF. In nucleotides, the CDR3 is TGTGCCTGGAGGGGGGGGACCGGAGGAGATAATTCACCCCTCCACTTT.

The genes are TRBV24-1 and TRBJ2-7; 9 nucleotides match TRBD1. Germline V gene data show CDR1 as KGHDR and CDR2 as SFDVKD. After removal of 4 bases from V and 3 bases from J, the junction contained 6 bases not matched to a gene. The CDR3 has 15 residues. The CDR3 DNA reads TGTGCCACCAGTGAGGCCGGGACAGGGATCTACGAGCAGTACTTC. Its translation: CATSEAGTGIYEQYF.

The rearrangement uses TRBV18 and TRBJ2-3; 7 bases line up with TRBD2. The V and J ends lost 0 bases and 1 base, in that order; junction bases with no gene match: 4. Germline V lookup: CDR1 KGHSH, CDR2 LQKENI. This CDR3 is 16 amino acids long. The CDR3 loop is CASSPPRGTGTDTQYF. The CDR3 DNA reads TGTGCCAGCTCACCACCGCGGGGGACCGGCACAGATACGCAGTATTTT.

In DNA form, the CDR3 reads TGTGCCAGCAGTCCCAGAGGGAAAGGGGGCCTGGATCAGCCCCAGCATTTT. This translates into CASSPRGKGGLDQPQHF. V usage is TRBV28 and J usage is TRBJ1-5; the match to TRBD1 covers 7 bases. In germline, CDR1 is MDHEN, CDR2 SYDVKM. The CDR3 sequence is 17 residues long. V gave up 5 bases and J gave up 5 bases; unmatched junction bases: 15.

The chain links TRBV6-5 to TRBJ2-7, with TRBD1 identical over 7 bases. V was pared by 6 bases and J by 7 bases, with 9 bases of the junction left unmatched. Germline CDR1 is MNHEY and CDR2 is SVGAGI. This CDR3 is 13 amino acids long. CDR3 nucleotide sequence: TGTGCCAGCAGCGGGGAGAGGGGGCGTGAGCAGTACTTC. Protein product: CASSGERGREQYF.

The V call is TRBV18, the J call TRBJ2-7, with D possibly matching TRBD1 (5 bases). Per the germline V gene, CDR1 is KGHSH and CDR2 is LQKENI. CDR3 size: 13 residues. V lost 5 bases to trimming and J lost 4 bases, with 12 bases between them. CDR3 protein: CASSSSSGYEQYF. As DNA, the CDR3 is TGTGCCAGCTCATCTTCTTCAGGGTACGAGCAGTACTTC.

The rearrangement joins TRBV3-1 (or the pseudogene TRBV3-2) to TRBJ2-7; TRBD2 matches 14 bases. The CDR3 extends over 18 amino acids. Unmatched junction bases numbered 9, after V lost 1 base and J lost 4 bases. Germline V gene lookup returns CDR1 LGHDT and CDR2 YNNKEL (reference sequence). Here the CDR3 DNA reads TGTGCCAGCAGCCAAGGACTAGCGGGGGGGCCGAGGTTGTACGAGCAGTACTTC. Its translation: CASSQGLAGGPRLYEQYF.

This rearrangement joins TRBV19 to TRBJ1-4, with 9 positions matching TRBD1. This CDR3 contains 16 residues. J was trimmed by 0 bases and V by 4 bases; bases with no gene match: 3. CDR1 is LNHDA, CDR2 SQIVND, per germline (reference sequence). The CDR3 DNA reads TGTGCCAGTAGTACTGGGACAGGGTCAACTAATGAAAAACTGTTTTTT. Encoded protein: CASSTGTGSTNEKLFF.

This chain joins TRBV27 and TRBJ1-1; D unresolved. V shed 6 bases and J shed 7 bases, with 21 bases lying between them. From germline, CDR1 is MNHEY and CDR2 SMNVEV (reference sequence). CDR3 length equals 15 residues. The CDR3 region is CASSPKASGEGEAFF. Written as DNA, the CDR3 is TGTGCCAGCAGCCCCAAGGCGTCTGGGGAGGGTGAAGCTTTCTTT.

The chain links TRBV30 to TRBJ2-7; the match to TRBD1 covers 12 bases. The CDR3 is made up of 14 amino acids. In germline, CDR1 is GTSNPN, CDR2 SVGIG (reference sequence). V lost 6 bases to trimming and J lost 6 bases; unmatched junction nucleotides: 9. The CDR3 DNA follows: TGTGCCTGCACCCCGGGACAGGGGGCAGGCGAGCAGTACTTC. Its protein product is CACTPGQGAGEQYF.